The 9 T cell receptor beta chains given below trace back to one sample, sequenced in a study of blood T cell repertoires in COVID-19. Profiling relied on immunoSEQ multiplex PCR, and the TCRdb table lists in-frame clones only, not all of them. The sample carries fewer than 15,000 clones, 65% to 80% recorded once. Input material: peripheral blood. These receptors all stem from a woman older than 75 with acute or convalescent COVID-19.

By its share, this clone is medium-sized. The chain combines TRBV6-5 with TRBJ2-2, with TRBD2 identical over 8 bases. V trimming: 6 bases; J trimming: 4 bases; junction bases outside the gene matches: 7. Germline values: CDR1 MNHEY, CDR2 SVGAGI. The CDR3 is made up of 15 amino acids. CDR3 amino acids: CASSPSGGVTGELFF. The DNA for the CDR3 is TGTGCCAGCAGCCCCAGCGGGGGTGTCACCGGGGAGCTGTTTTTT.

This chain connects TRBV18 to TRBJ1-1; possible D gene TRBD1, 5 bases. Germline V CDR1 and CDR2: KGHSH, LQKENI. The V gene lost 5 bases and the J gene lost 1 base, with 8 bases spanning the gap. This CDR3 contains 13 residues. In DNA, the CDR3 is TGTGCCAGCTCAGTCGGACAGAACACTGAAGCTTTCTTT. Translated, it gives CASSVGQNTEAFF.

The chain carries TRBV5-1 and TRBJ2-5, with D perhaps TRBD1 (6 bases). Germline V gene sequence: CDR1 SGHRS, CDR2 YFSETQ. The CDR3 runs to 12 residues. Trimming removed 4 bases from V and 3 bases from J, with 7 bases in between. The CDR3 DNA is TGCGCCAGCAGCCGGGACAAAGAGACCCAGTACTTC. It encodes CASSRDKETQYF.

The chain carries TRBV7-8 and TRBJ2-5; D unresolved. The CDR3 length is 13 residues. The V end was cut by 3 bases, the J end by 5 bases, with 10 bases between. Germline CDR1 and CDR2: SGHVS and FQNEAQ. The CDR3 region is CASSFGPQETQYF. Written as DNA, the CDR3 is TGTGCCAGCAGCTTTGGGCCCCAGGAGACCCAGTACTTC.

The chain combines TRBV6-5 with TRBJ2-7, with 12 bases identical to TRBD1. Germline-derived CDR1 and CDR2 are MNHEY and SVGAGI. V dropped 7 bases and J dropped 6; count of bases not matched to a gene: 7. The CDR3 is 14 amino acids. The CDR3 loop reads CASNRDRGLGEQYF. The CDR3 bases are TGTGCCAGCAACCGGGACAGGGGGCTAGGCGAGCAGTACTTC.

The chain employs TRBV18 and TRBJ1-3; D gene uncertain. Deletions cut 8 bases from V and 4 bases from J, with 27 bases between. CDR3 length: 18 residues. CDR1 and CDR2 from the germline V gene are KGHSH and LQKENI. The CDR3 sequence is CASHLRSGLRHAGNTIYF. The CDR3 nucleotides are TGTGCCAGCCACCTCAGGTCCGGTTTGCGACATGCGGGAAACACCATATATTTT.

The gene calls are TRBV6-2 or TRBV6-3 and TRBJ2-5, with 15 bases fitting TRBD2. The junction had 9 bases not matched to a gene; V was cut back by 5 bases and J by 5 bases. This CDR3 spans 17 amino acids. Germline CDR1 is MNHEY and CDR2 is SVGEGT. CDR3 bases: TGTGCCAGCAGTACTAGGACTAGCGGGGGGGCAAAGGAGACCCAGTACTTC. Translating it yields CASSTRTSGGAKETQYF.

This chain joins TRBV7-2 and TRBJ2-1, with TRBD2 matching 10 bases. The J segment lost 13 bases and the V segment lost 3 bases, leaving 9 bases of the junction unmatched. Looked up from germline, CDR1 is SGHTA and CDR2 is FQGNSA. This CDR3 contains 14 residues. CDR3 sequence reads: CASSLSGGASIQFF. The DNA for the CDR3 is TGTGCCAGCAGCTTGAGCGGGGGGGCCAGTATTCAGTTCTTC.

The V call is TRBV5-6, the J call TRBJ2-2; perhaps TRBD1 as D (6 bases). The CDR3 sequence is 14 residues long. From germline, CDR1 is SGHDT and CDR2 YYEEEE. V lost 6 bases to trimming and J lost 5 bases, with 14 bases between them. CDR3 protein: CASTQRGGTGELFF. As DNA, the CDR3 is TGTGCCAGCACCCAGAGAGGGGGTACCGGGGAGCTGTTTTTT.